This T cell receptor beta chain was profiled in a study of blood T cell repertoires in COVID-19. About the research overall: COVID-19 samples, acute and convalescent, were from the United States, Italy and Spain. PBMCs, B-cell-depleted T cells, or T cells provided the cDNA or gDNA that made up the material.

CDR1 is PRHDT and CDR2 is FYEKMQ in the germline V gene (reference sequence). Unmatched junction bases numbered 5, after V lost 3 bases and J lost 5 bases. CDR3 length equals 15 residues. As handled by the study authors: For nucleated cells, counts were estimated from reference gene primer amplification. Produced via immunoSEQ multiplex PCR; TCRdb's table is partial and in-frame only. V and J calls and clone size are those listed in that table; D and trimming were worked out from the DNA. The sample contains under 130,000 clones, roughly 90% of which appear only once. This chain links TRBV13 with TRBJ2-3; 10 bases match TRBD2. This TCR was recovered from a woman in her fifties or sixties with acute or convalescent COVID-19. The sequencing input was peripheral blood. This CDR3 is CASSFLAGERDTQYF. The CDR3 region has the DNA TGTGCCAGCAGCTTCCTAGCGGGAGAACGAGATACGCAGTATTTT.